This record covers a single T cell receptor beta chain. Its antigen is not identified. This CDR3 comprises 19 residues. Looked up from germline, CDR1 is LGHNA and CDR2 is YSLEER. The V and J ends lost 0 bases and 0 bases, in that order; junction bases with no gene match: 7. The entry originates in a study of beta chain features in type 1 diabetes. General study findings and limits: Type 1 diabetes patients had fewer VDJ junction insertions and more deletions. Within patients, naive, central memory and Treg TCRB repertoires seemed more similar than within healthy donors.

The authors reverse transcribed all of the isolated RNA, so sequencing captured expressed TCRB transcripts. Method: immunoSEQ multiplex PCR; TCRdb's copy keeps in-frame clones and lacks some. The sample contains a few hundred thousand clones, around 16% of which appear only once. The sequence was obtained from a woman between 18 and 29 years old in good health. The source material was naive CD4+ T cells from blood. V is TRBV4-3 and J is TRBJ2-4, with TRBD2 matching 11 bases. The CDR3 DNA reads as TGCGCCAGCAGCCAAGACCGGACTAGCGGGTCTCTAGCCAAAAACATTCAGTACTTC. Protein sequence: CASSQDRTSGSLAKNIQYF.